The 2 T cell receptor beta chains listed next were all sequenced from one sample in a study of T cell repertoires in cytomegalovirus infection. TCRdb reprocessed the reads via MiXCR and lists one record per CDR3 protein. The repertoire holds approximately 770,000 distinct CDR3 sequences, about 29% seen once, with around 13% in the top ten. These receptors have no identified antigens. Source: cultured CD8+ T cells from PBMCs, taken from culture after CMV antigen stimulation. Source of these receptors: a human donor in good health (CMV status not recorded). Some clones in this sample may be carry-over from other donors' samples.

This clonotype was seen repeatedly, ten times or more. V is TRBV5-1 and J is TRBJ2-7; the D call may be TRBD1 or TRBD2 (5 bases each). The CDR3 spans 14 residues. Between the trimmed V and J ends, which lost 0 bases and 2 bases, there was a span of 9 bases. Germline assignment: CDR1 SGHRS and CDR2 YFSETQ. DNA for the CDR3: TGCGCCAGCAGCTTGGGAGGGGCGGCCTACGAGCAGTACTTC. It encodes CASSLGGAAYEQYF.

V is TRBV12-3 or TRBV12-4 and J is TRBJ1-4; no firm D call. CDR3 size: 14 residues. Deletions cut 6 bases from V and 3 bases from J, with 11 bases between. The CDR3 bases are TGTGCCAGCAGACTAGAGATGGCTAATGAAAAACTGTTTTTT. Translating gives CASRLEMANEKLFF.